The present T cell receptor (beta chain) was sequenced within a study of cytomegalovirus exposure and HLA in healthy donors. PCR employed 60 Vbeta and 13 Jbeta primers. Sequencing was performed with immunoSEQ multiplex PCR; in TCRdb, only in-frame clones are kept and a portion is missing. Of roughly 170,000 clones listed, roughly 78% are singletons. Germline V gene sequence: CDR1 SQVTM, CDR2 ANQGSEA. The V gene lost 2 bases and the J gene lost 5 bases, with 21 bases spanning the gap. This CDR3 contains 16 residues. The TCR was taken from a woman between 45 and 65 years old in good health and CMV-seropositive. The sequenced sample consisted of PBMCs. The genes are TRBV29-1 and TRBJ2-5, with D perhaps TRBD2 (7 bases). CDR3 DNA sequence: TGCAGCGTTGAAATGGCGGGGGCCCTAACTGGGGAGACCCAGTACTTC. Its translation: CSVEMAGALTGETQYF.